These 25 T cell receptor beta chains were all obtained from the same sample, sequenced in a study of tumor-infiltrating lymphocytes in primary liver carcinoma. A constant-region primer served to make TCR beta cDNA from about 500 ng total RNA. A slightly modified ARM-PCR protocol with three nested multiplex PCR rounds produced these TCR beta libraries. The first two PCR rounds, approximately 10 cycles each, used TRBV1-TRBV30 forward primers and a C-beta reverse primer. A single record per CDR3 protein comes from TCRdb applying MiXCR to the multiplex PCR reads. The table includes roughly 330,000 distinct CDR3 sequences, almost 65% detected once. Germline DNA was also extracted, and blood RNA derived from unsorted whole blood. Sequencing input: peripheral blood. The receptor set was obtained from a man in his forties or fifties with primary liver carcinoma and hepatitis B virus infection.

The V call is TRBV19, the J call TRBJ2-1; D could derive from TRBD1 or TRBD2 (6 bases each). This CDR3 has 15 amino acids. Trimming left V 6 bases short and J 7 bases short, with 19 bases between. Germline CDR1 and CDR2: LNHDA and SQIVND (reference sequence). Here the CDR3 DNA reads TGTGCCAGTAGGGGCCTCGGGGGCCTGGGGAATGAGCAGTTCTTC. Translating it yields CASRGLGGLGNEQFF.

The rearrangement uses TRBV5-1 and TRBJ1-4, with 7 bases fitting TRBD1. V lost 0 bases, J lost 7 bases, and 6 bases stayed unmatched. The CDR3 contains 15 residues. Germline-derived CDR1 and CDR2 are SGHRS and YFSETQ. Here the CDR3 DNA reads TGCGCCAGCAGCTTGGGAGGGGGCGCGATTGAAAAACTGTTTTTT. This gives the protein CASSLGGGAIEKLFF.

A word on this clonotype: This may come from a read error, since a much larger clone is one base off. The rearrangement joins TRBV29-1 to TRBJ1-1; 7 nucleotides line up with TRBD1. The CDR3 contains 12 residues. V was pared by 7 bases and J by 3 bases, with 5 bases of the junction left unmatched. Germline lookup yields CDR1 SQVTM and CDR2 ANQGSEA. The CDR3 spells CSADTGDTEAFF. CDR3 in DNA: TGCAGCGCTGATACAGGGGACACTGAAGCTTTCTTT.

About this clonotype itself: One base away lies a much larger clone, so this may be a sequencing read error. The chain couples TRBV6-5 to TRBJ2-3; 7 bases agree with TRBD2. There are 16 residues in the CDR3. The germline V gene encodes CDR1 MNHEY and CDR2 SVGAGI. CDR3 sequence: CGSSRGWGGDTDTQYF. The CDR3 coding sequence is TGTGGCAGCAGCCGAGGGTGGGGGGGGGACACAGATACGCAGTATTTT.

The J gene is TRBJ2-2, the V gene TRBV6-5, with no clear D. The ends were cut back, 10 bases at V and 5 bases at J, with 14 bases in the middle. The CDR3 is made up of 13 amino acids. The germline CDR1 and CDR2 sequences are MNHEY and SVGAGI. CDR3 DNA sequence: TGTGCCAATAGTTATCCCCCAACCGGGGAGCTGTTTTTT. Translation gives CANSYPPTGELFF.

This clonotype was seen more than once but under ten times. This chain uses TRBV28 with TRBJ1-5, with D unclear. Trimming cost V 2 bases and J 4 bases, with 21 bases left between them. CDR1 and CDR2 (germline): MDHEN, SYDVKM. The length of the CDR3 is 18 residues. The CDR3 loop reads CASSLITWFGLKNQPQHF. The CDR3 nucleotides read TGTGCCAGCAGTTTAATTACTTGGTTCGGGCTGAAGAATCAGCCCCAGCATTTT.

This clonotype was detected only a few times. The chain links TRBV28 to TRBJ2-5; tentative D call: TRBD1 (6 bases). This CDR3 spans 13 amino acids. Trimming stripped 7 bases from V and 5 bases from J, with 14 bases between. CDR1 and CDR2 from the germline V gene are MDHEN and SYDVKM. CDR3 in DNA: TGTGCCAGCATGGTCAGGGGATTGGAGACCCAGTACTTC. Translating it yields CASMVRGLETQYF. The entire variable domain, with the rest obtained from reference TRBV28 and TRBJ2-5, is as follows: DVKVTQSSRYLVKRTGEKVFLECVQDMDHENMFWYRQDPGLGLRLIYFSYDVKMKEKGDIPEGYSVSREKKERFSLILESASTNQTSMYLCASMVRGLETQYFGPGTRLLVL.

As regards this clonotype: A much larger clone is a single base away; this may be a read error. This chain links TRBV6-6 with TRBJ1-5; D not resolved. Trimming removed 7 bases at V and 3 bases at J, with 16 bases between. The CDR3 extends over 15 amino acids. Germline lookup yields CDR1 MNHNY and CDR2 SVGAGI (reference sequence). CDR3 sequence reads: CASIDGRQYNQPQHF. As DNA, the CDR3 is TGTGCCAGCATTGACGGTCGTCAGTACAATCAGCCCCAGCATTTT.

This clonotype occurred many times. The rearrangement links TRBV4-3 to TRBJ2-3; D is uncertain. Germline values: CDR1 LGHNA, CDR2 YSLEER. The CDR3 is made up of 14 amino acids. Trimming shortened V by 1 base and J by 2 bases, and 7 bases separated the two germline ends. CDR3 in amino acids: CASSQARHTDTQYF. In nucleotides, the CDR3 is TGCGCCAGCAGCCAAGCCCGGCACACAGATACGCAGTATTTT.

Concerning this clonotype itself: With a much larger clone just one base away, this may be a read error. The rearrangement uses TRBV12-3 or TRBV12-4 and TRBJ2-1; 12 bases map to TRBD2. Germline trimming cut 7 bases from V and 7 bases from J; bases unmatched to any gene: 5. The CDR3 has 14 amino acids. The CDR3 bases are TGTGCCAGCATCCGCACTAGCGGGGGGAATGAGCAGTTCTTC. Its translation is CASIRTSGGNEQFF.

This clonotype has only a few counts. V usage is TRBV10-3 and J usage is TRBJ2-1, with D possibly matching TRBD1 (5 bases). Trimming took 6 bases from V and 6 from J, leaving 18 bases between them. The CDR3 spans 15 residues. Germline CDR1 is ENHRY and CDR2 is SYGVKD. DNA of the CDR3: TGTGCCATCAGCCTGGGTGGGGCTACGTCCAATGAGCAGTTCTTC. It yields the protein CAISLGGATSNEQFF.

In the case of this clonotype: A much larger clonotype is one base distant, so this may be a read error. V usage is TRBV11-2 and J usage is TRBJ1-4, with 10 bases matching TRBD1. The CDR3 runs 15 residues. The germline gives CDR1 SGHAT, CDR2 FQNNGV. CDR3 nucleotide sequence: TGTGCCGGCAGCCCAGGGGGGACAGGGGAAGAAAAACTGTTTTTT. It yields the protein CAGSPGGTGEEKLFF. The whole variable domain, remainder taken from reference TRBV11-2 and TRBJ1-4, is EAGVAQSPRYKIIEKRQSVAFWCNPISGHATLYWYQQILGQGPKLLIQFQNNGVVDDSQLPKDRFSAERLKGVDSTLKIQPAKLEDSAVYLCAGSPGGTGEEKLFFGSGTQLSVL.

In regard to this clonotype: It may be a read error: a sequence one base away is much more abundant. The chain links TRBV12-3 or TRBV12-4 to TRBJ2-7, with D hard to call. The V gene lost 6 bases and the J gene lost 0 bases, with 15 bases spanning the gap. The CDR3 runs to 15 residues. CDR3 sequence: CASREACSSSYEQYF. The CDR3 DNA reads TGTGCCAGCAGAGAAGCGTGTTCGAGCTCCTACGAGCAGTACTTC.

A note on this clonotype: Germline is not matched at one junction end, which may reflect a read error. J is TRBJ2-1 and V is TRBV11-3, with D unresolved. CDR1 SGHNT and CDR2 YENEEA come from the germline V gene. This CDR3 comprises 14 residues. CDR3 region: CASSLGNSNNEQFF. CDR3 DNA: TGTGCCAGCAGCTTAGGGAACTCCAACAATGAGCAATTCTTC. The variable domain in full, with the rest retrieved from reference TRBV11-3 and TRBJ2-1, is EAGVVQSPRYKIIEKKQPVAFWCNPISGHNTLYWYLQNLGQGPELLIRYENEEAVDDSQLPKDRFSAERLKGVDSTLKIQPAELGDSAVYLCASSLGNSNNEQFFGPGTRLTVL.

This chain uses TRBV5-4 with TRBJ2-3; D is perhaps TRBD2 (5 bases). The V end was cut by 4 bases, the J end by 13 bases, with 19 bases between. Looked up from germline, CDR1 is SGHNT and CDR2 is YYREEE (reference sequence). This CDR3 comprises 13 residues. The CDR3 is CASSPRVRTSKYF. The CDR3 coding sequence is TGTGCCAGCAGCCCGAGGGTCCGTACGTCGAAGTATTTT.

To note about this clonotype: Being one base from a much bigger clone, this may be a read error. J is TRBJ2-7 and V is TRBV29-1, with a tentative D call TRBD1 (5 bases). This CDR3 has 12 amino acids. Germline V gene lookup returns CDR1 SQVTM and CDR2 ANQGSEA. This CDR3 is CSVKKDTYDQYF. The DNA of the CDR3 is TGCAGCGTTAAAAAGGACACCTACGATCAGTACTTC.

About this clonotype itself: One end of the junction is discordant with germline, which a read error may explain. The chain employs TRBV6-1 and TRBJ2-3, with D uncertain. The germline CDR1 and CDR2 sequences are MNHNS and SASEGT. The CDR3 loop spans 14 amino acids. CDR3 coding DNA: TGTACCAGCACCCCGTTAAAGCGAACAGATACGCAGTATTTT. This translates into CTSTPLKRTDTQYF.

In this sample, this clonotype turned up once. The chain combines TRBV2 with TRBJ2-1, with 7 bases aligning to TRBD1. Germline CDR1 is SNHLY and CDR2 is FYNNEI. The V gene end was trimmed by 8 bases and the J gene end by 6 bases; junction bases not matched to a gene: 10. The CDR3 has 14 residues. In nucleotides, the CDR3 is TGTGCCAGCCGAGGGACAGAGAATATCAATGAGCAGTTCTTC. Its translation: CASRGTENINEQFF.

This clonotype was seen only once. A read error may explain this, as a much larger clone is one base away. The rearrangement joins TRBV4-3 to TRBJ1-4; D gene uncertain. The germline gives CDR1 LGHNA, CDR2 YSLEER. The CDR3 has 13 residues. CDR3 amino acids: CARSQDRSEKLFF. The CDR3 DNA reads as TGCGCCAGAAGCCAAGATCGTAGCGAAAAACTGTTTTTT.

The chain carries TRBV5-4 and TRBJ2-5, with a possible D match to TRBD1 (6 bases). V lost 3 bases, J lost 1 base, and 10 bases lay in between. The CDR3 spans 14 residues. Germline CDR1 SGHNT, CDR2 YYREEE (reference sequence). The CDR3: CASSSLGAQETQYF. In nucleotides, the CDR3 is TGTGCCAGCAGCTCGCTGGGGGCCCAAGAGACCCAGTACTTC.

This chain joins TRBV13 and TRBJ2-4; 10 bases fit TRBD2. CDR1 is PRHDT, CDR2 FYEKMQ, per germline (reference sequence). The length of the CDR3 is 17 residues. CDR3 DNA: TGTGCAGGCACCGTCGGGACTAGCGACGTGGACAAAAACATTCAGTACTTC. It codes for CAGTVGTSDVDKNIQYF.

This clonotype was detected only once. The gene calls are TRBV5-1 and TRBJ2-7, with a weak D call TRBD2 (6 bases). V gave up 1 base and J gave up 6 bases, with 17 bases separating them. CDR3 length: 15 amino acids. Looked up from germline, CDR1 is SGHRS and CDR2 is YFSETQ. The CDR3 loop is CASSLTVLARGEQYF. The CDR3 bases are TGCGCCAGCAGCTTGACAGTCCTAGCGAGAGGCGAGCAGTACTTC.

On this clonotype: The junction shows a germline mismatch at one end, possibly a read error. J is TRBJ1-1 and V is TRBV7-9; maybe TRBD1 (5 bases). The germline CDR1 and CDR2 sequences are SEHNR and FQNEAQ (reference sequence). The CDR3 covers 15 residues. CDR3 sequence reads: CASSLASLRGTEASF. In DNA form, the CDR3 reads TGTGCCAGCAGCTTAGCTTCCCTAAGGGGCACTGAAGCTTCCTTT.

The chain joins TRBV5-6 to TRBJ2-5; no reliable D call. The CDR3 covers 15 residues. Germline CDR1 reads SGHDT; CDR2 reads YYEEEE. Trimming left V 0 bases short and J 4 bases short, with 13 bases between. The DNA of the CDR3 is TGTGCCAGCAGCTTGGTTAGCAGGATTTTAGAGACCCAGTACTTC. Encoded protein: CASSLVSRILETQYF. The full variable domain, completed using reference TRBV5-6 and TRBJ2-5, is DAGVTQSPTHLIKTRGQQVTLRCSPKSGHDTVSWYQQALGQGPQFIFQYYEEEERQRGNFPDRFSGHQFPNYSSELNVNALLLGDSALYLCASSLVSRILETQYFGPGTRLLVL.

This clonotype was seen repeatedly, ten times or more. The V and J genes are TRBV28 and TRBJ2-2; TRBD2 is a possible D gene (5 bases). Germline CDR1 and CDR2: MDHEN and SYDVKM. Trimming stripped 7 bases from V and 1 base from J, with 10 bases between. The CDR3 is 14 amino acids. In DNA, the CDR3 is TGTGCCAGCACCCGGGGTCAGAACACCGGGGAGCTGTTTTTT. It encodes CASTRGQNTGELFF.